Each of the 20 T cell receptor beta chains below was sequenced from the same sample in a study of blood T cell repertoires in COVID-19. Measured with immunoSEQ multiplex PCR; TCRdb has only the in-frame clones, and not every one. Among under 80,000 clones, 79% were seen once, and the ten largest hold around 32%. Sequencing used peripheral blood. All receptors come from a human donor in a cohort sampled during active COVID-19.

V usage is TRBV27 and J usage is TRBJ2-7, with TRBD2 identical over 9 bases. The CDR3 runs to 14 residues. J was trimmed by 5 bases and V by 6 bases; bases with no gene match: 8. Germline CDR1 reads MNHEY; CDR2 reads SMNVEV (reference sequence). The CDR3 nucleotides are TGTGCCAGCAGCCCGACGCGGGAGGGGGACGAGCAGTACTTC. Translated, it gives CASSPTREGDEQYF.

The chain joins TRBV29-1 to TRBJ1-2, with 9 bases that match TRBD1. The trim removed 4 bases at V and 8 bases at J, leaving 8 bases unmatched. The CDR3 has 13 amino acids. CDR1 SQVTM and CDR2 ANQGSEA come from the germline V gene. The CDR3 here is CSVAGTGSVGYTF. DNA of the CDR3: TGCAGCGTTGCCGGGACAGGGTCGGTCGGCTACACCTTC.

The chain links TRBV28 to TRBJ2-7; D possibly corresponds to TRBD1 (6 bases). V lost 2 bases and J 4 bases, leaving 9 bases between the germline ends. This CDR3 has 13 amino acids. Germline loops: CDR1 MDHEN, CDR2 SYDVKM. CDR3 DNA: TGTGCCAGCAGTTTAAACACAGGGTACGAGCAGTACTTC. This gives the protein CASSLNTGYEQYF.

The CDR3, as DNA: TGTGCCAGCAGTGAAGAGGCAGGGGATGGCTACACCTTC. Translated: CASSEEAGDGYTF. V and J are TRBV6-1 and TRBJ1-2; TRBD1 might be the D (6 bases). V lost 1 base and J 6 bases, leaving 9 bases between the germline ends. CDR3 length: 13 amino acids. In germline, CDR1 is MNHNS, CDR2 SASEGT.

The genes are TRBV4-3 and TRBJ2-7; the match to TRBD1 covers 9 bases. V lost 4 bases and J lost 5; bases outside the gene matches: 6. CDR3 length: 14 residues. Germline-derived CDR1 and CDR2 are LGHNA and YSLEER. CDR3 nucleotide sequence: TGCGCCAGCAGCCTCGGGACAGGGCGGAACGAGCAGTACTTC. This gives the protein CASSLGTGRNEQYF.

The chain joins TRBV5-1 to TRBJ2-5; D is possibly TRBD2 (5 bases). Trimming shortened V by 2 bases and J by 2 bases, and 10 bases separated the two germline ends. The V gene's germline CDR1 is SGHRS and CDR2 YFSETQ. This CDR3 spans 14 amino acids. CDR3 sequence (DNA): TGCGCCAGCAGCTTCGCTAGGGAGCAAGAGACCCAGTACTTC. Translated, it gives CASSFAREQETQYF. Full variable domain (remainder filled in from reference TRBV5-1 and TRBJ2-5): KAGVTQTPRYLIKTRGQQVTLSCSPISGHRSVSWYQQTPGQGLQFLFEYFSETQRNKGNFPGRFSGRQFSNSRSEMNVSTLELGDSALYLCASSFAREQETQYFGPGTRLLVL.

The rearrangement links TRBV9 to TRBJ1-6; possible D gene TRBD1, 5 bases. The CDR3 totals 17 residues. Trimming cost V 6 bases and J 0 bases, with 16 bases left between them. Germline lookup yields CDR1 SGDLS and CDR2 YYNGEE. CDR3 loop: CASNPWTRSSYNSPLHF. CDR3 sequence (DNA): TGTGCCAGCAACCCCTGGACACGTAGCTCCTATAATTCACCCCTCCACTTT.

The chain uses TRBV7-9 and TRBJ2-1; the D gene is possibly TRBD1 (6 bases). The CDR3 runs to 17 residues. V was clipped by 7 bases and J by 8 bases, with 27 bases between them. In germline, CDR1 is SEHNR, CDR2 FQNEAQ (reference sequence). CDR3 nucleotides: TGTGCCAGCACCCCGCCCGGGGACACTCTTACTGGAGATGAGCAGTTCTTC. Amino acid sequence: CASTPPGDTLTGDEQFF.

V gene TRBV18 combines with J gene TRBJ2-2, with 8 bases identical to TRBD1. Germline trimming cut 4 bases from V and 3 bases from J; bases unmatched to any gene: 7. The germline CDR1 and CDR2 sequences are KGHSH and LQKENI. The CDR3 loop spans 16 amino acids. The CDR3 region has the DNA TGTGCCAGCTCACGCCAAACAGGGGGGTACACCGGGGAGCTGTTTTTT. It encodes CASSRQTGGYTGELFF.

The chain carries TRBV14 and TRBJ1-2; D unresolved. The CDR3 loop spans 14 amino acids. V was cut by 1 base and J by 4 bases, with 10 bases left in between. Germline CDR1 and CDR2: SGHDN and FVKESK. CDR3 region: CASSQVQDGYGYTF. For the CDR3, the DNA is TGTGCCAGCAGCCAAGTACAAGATGGCTATGGCTACACCTTC.

This clone was counted between two and nine times. The rearrangement links TRBV3-1 (or the pseudogene TRBV3-2) to TRBJ2-5, with 8 bases matching TRBD1. J lost 5 bases, V lost 3 bases, and 14 bases had no gene match. CDR1 is LGHDT and CDR2 is YNNKEL in the germline V gene (reference sequence). The CDR3 extends over 17 amino acids. CDR3 in amino acids: CASSQGGLQGVVETQYF. The CDR3 DNA sequence: TGTGCCAGCAGCCAGGGGGGTCTACAGGGGGTAGTCGAGACCCAGTACTTC.

Only a few counts were recorded for this clone. The chain recombines TRBV6-5 with TRBJ2-7; 14 bases align to TRBD2. This CDR3 is 15 amino acids long. The germline gives CDR1 MNHEY, CDR2 SVGAGI. The V gene end was trimmed by 7 bases and the J gene end by 3 bases; junction bases not matched to a gene: 5. Here the CDR3 reads CASTLTSGRVYEQYF. CDR3 nucleotide sequence: TGTGCCAGCACGTTGACTAGCGGGAGGGTCTACGAGCAGTACTTC.

The rearrangement uses TRBV6-2 or TRBV6-3 and TRBJ2-7; 8 nucleotides agree with TRBD2. V was pared by 2 bases and J by 4 bases, with 10 bases of the junction left unmatched. CDR3 length: 16 residues. Germline V gene sequence: CDR1 MNHEY, CDR2 SVGEGT. CDR3: CASSYLAGGAGYEQYF. For the CDR3, the DNA is TGTGCCAGCAGTTACCTCGCGGGGGGCGCTGGGTACGAGCAGTACTTC.

The chain's CDR3 is CASSSDRDRGGNEQFF. Written as DNA, the CDR3 is TGTGCCAGCAGCTCAGACCGGGACAGGGGTGGGAATGAGCAGTTCTTC. The chain joins TRBV7-3 to TRBJ2-1; 10 bases are a match to TRBD1. Looked up from germline, CDR1 is SGHTA and CDR2 is FQGTGA. The V segment lost 4 bases and the J segment 7 bases; nucleotides outside the gene matches: 10. The CDR3 totals 16 residues.

The genes are TRBV2 and TRBJ1-1; 9 bases agree with TRBD1. Germline V gives CDR1 SNHLY, CDR2 FYNNEI. J lost 0 bases, V lost 6 bases, and 2 bases had no gene match. The CDR3 is 14 residues long. The CDR3 sequence is CASRGDRVNTEAFF. CDR3 nucleotide sequence: TGTGCCAGCAGGGGGGACAGGGTGAACACTGAAGCTTTCTTT.

This sequence joins TRBV11-2 and TRBJ2-7; the D is unclear. Germline CDR1 reads SGHAT; CDR2 reads FQNNGV. Trimming took 6 bases from V and 2 from J, leaving 5 bases between them. This CDR3 is 11 amino acids long. CDR3 in DNA: TGTGCCAGCAGTCCCGCCTACGAGCAGTACTTC. Translation gives CASSPAYEQYF.

This clone was counted between two and nine times. V gene TRBV6-6 combines with J gene TRBJ2-7, with D hard to call. With 0 bases removed from V and 3 bases from J, the gap between germline ends came to 9 bases. In germline, CDR1 is MNHNY, CDR2 SVGAGI (reference sequence). This CDR3 contains 14 residues. The CDR3: CASSYSASGYEQYF. The CDR3 nucleotides read TGTGCCAGCAGTTACTCGGCGTCGGGCTACGAGCAGTACTTC.

This clone came up once. The chain carries TRBV29-1 and TRBJ2-1; TRBD2 matches at 8 bases. This CDR3 comprises 11 residues. Germline-derived CDR1 and CDR2 are SQVTM and ANQGSEA. V trimming: 7 bases; J trimming: 8 bases; junction bases outside the gene matches: 4. The CDR3 DNA reads TGCAGCGCGGAGCGGGAGTATGAGCAGTTCTTC. Residues: CSAEREYEQFF.

V usage is TRBV19 and J usage is TRBJ2-1; 7 nucleotides agree with TRBD1. The CDR3 covers 12 residues. V lost 9 bases and J lost 8; bases outside the gene matches: 7. The germline CDR1 and CDR2 sequences are LNHDA and SQIVND (reference sequence). CDR3 DNA: TGTGCCAGCACGACAGGGATCGATGAGCAGTTCTTC. Protein product: CASTTGIDEQFF.

This sequence joins TRBV7-9 and TRBJ2-7; a possible D gene is TRBD1 (6 bases). There are 15 residues in the CDR3. The V end was cut by 7 bases, the J end by 7 bases, with 23 bases between. Germline V lookup: CDR1 SEHNR, CDR2 FQNEAQ (reference sequence). Here the CDR3 DNA reads TGTGCCAGCACCCCCCAAGCAGGGGATCTGTGGGAGCAGTACTTC. Translated: CASTPQAGDLWEQYF. Combining the CDR3 with reference TRBV7-9 and TRBJ2-7 gives the whole variable domain DTGVSQNPRHKITKRGQNVTFRCDPISEHNRLYWYRQTLGQGPEFLTYFQNEAQLEKSRLLSDRFSAERPKGSFSTLEIQRTEQGDSAMYLCASTPQAGDLWEQYFGPGTRLTVT.